This T cell receptor (beta chain) emerged from a study of blood T cell repertoires in COVID-19. Study details: Samples representing acute and convalescent COVID-19 were sourced from the United States, Italy and Spain. Sample material is recorded as cDNA or gDNA derived from T cells, B-cell-depleted T cells, or PBMCs.

Original handling: Estimation of nucleated cell counts relied on the amplification of reference gene primers. Produced via immunoSEQ multiplex PCR; TCRdb's table is partial and in-frame only. V, J and clone size derive from that table, while D and trimming were established from the DNA sequence. Of 140,000 to 150,000 clones in the sample, about 89% were seen once. Germline CDR1 is LGHDT and CDR2 is YNNKEL (reference sequence). The CDR3 runs to 15 residues. After removal of 5 bases from V and 5 bases from J, the junction contained 4 bases not matched to a gene. This clonotype was sampled from a man aged 60 to 69 with active or convalescent COVID-19. Sequenced sample: peripheral blood. J is TRBJ2-2 and V is TRBV3-1 (or the pseudogene TRBV3-2); 11 bases agree with TRBD2. In DNA, the CDR3 is TGTGCCAGCAGCAATAGCGGGGGGGCTACCGGGGAGCTGTTTTTT. Protein sequence: CASSNSGGATGELFF.